This T cell receptor beta chain was retrieved from a study of shared clonotypes between healthy human individuals. Study details: The study used three CD4 naive, three CD4 memory, two CD8 naive and one CD8 memory plate per donor.

Only CD45RO-negative cells positively selected for CCR7 counted as naive CD8 cells, so terminally differentiated effector memory CD45RA+ cells were excluded. TCRdb's table, derived via immunoSEQ multiplex PCR, lists solely in-frame clones and lacks some. The table includes under 1 million clones, approximately 96% detected once. This receptor was taken from a man younger than 45 in good health. The specimen sequenced was naive CD8+ T cells sorted from blood.

The CDR3 spells CASSLTGAGLDEQFF. The CDR3 DNA follows: TGTGCCAGTAGTCTGACGGGAGCGGGGTTAGATGAGCAGTTCTTC. The rearrangement joins TRBV19 to TRBJ2-1; 7 positions match TRBD2. Per germline, CDR1 LNHDA and CDR2 SQIVND (reference sequence). CDR3 length: 15 residues. J gave up 8 bases and V 5 bases, and 12 bases lay outside the gene matches.